The 20 T cell receptor beta chains listed next were all sequenced from one sample in a study of cytomegalovirus exposure and HLA in healthy donors. The PCR contained 60 Vbeta and 13 Jbeta primers. The table came from immunoSEQ multiplex PCR; TCRdb's copy has only in-frame clones and leaves some out. The sample shows fewer than 200,000 clones, about 72% of them seen only once. Sequenced: PBMCs. These receptors were collected from a human donor in good health.

The chain uses TRBV7-9 and TRBJ2-5; 9 nucleotides line up with TRBD2. This CDR3 comprises 18 residues. Germline V lookup: CDR1 SEHNR, CDR2 FQNEAQ (reference sequence). V lost 6 bases to trimming and J lost 5 bases; unmatched junction nucleotides: 19. The CDR3 nucleotides read TGTGCCAGCAGTCGGGGCATTGATAGCGGGGGAAGGGTTGAGACCCAGTACTTC. Its translation: CASSRGIDSGGRVETQYF.

The CDR3 protein is CASSLGSGYQETQYF. The CDR3 coding sequence is TGTGCCAGCAGCTTGGGAAGCGGGTACCAAGAGACCCAGTACTTC. The chain employs TRBV5-4 and TRBJ2-5, with D perhaps matching TRBD2 (6 bases). This CDR3 region has 15 residues. V was cut by 0 bases and J by 0 bases, with 9 bases left in between. Looked up from germline, CDR1 is SGHNT and CDR2 is YYREEE (reference sequence). Complete variable domain (other parts from reference TRBV5-4 and TRBJ2-5): ETGVTQSPTHLIKTRGQQVTLRCSSQSGHNTVSWYQQALGQGPQFIFQYYREEENGRGNFPPRFSGLQFPNYSSELNVNALELDDSALYLCASSLGSGYQETQYFGPGTRLLVL.

This clone has only one observation. This chain links TRBV28 with TRBJ2-1; D may be TRBD2 (5 bases). Germline CDR1 reads MDHEN; CDR2 reads SYDVKM. The CDR3 is 11 residues long. Trimming pared 4 bases from V and 15 bases from J, leaving 13 bases between. The CDR3 sequence is CASSYGILLFF. In DNA form, the CDR3 reads TGTGCCAGCAGTTACGGGATTCTACTGTTCTTC.

The chain employs TRBV25-1 and TRBJ2-3; weak D call: TRBD1 (6 bases). The V gene's germline CDR1 is MGHDK and CDR2 SYGVNS. The ends were cut back, 8 bases at V and 1 base at J, with 13 bases in the middle. This CDR3 is 14 amino acids long. Here the CDR3 reads CASGDMTGTDTQYF. The CDR3 nucleotides read TGTGCCAGCGGGGACATGACAGGCACAGATACGCAGTATTTT.

This chain uses TRBV7-2 with TRBJ1-5, with D perhaps TRBD1 (5 bases). This CDR3 comprises 13 residues. V dropped 5 bases and J dropped 4 bases, with 9 bases sitting between them. CDR1 and CDR2 (germline): SGHTA, FQGNSA. CDR3 amino acids: CASSTRGNQPQHF. DNA of the CDR3: TGTGCCAGCAGCACCCGGGGGAATCAGCCCCAGCATTTT.

The chain joins TRBV30 to TRBJ2-7; D unclear. Trimming stripped 4 bases from V and 4 bases from J, with 11 bases between. The CDR3 spans 12 residues. CDR1 GTSNPN and CDR2 SVGIG come from the germline V gene (reference sequence). The CDR3: CAWILDGYEQYF. The CDR3 nucleotides read TGTGCCTGGATCCTCGACGGGTACGAGCAGTACTTC. Looking up the rest from reference TRBV30 and TRBJ2-7 gives the full variable domain: SQTIHQWPATLVQPVGSPLSLECTVEGTSNPNLYWYRQAAGRGLQLLFYSVGIGQISSEVPQNLSASRPQDRQFILSSKKLLLSDSGFYLCAWILDGYEQYFGPGTRLTVT.

This clone was seen a few times. The V and J genes are TRBV19 and TRBJ1-4; possibly TRBD1 for D (5 bases). Germline V gives CDR1 LNHDA, CDR2 SQIVND (reference sequence). The CDR3 has 14 amino acids. V dropped 5 bases and J dropped 5 bases, with 12 bases sitting between them. In DNA form, the CDR3 reads TGTGCCAGTAGTCCGGGACTTGGGAATGAAAAACTGTTTTTT. It codes for CASSPGLGNEKLFF.

The chain carries TRBV2 and TRBJ1-1; D is ambiguous. This CDR3 is built from 11 residues. V lost 6 bases and J lost 3, with 5 bases in between. Germline V CDR1 and CDR2: SNHLY, FYNNEI. CDR3 in DNA: TGTGCCAGCAGCTCTGACACTGAAGCTTTCTTT. This gives the protein CASSSDTEAFF. Together with reference TRBV2 and TRBJ1-1, the CDR3 gives the full variable domain: EPEVTQTPSHQVTQMGQEVILRCVPISNHLYFYWYRQILGQKVEFLVSFYNNEISEKSEIFDDQFSVERPDGSNFTLKIRSTKLEDSAMYFCASSSDTEAFFGQGTRLTVV.

This CDR3 is CASSRWTGVTGELFF. The CDR3 nucleotides are TGCGCCAGCAGCCGGTGGACAGGAGTGACCGGGGAGCTGTTTTTT. The gene calls are TRBV4-1 and TRBJ2-2, with 7 bases aligning to TRBD1. This CDR3 contains 15 residues. V trimming: 4 bases; J trimming: 5 bases; junction bases outside the gene matches: 7. Germline V gene data show CDR1 as MGHRA and CDR2 as YSYEKL.

This clone was picked up one time. The CDR3 DNA reads as TGTGCCAGCAGCTTCTTACGGGATACGCAGTATTTT. Protein: CASSFLRDTQYF. V usage is TRBV7-6 and J usage is TRBJ2-3; D gene unclear. CDR3 length equals 12 residues. The V gene lost 3 bases and the J gene lost 6 bases, with 7 bases spanning the gap. CDR1 is SGHVS and CDR2 is FNYEAQ in the germline V gene.

The CDR3 region is CASSRGTGREGVSATEAFF. Here the CDR3 DNA reads TGTGCCAGTAGTCGCGGGACAGGGAGGGAAGGGGTGTCGGCAACTGAAGCTTTCTTT. The J gene is TRBJ1-1, the V gene TRBV19; 9 nucleotides align to TRBD1. The CDR3 loop spans 19 amino acids. V lost 5 bases, J lost 5 bases, and 21 bases stayed unmatched. CDR1 is LNHDA, CDR2 SQIVND, per germline (reference sequence).

J is TRBJ2-7 and V is TRBV7-9, with D possibly matching TRBD1 (6 bases). The germline V gene has CDR1 SEHNR and CDR2 FQNEAQ (reference sequence). The CDR3 totals 15 residues. Between the trimmed V and J ends, which lost 5 bases and 3 bases, there was a span of 17 bases. This CDR3 reads CASSPGADRSYEQYF. CDR3 nucleotide sequence: TGTGCCAGCAGCCCAGGGGCTGACAGGAGCTACGAGCAGTACTTC.

The genes are TRBV15 and TRBJ1-5; maybe TRBD1 (5 bases). This CDR3 is 17 amino acids long. Per the germline V gene, CDR1 is LNHNV and CDR2 is YYDKDF (reference sequence). Trimming took off 0 bases at V and 1 base at J, with 13 bases between the two ends. CDR3 residues: CATSRDRGRGSNQPQHF. The CDR3 bases are TGTGCCACCAGCAGAGATAGAGGTCGGGGGAGCAATCAGCCCCAGCATTTT.

V and J are TRBV5-1 and TRBJ2-5, with D perhaps matching TRBD1 (5 bases). Germline V CDR1 and CDR2: SGHRS, YFSETQ. The CDR3 has 16 amino acids. V was pared by 4 bases and J by 4 bases, with 20 bases between. The CDR3 loop reads CASSLSTVGPTETQYF. The CDR3 coding sequence is TGCGCCAGCAGCCTATCGACAGTAGGACCAACAGAGACCCAGTACTTC.

V is TRBV19 and J is TRBJ1-1; 9 bases are shared with TRBD1. Germline CDR1 LNHDA, CDR2 SQIVND (reference sequence). CDR3 size: 14 residues. V gave up 6 bases and J gave up 5 bases; unmatched junction bases: 7. The CDR3 DNA is TGTGCCAGTAGGGGACAGGGTTTGGGAACTGAAGCTTTCTTT. It encodes CASRGQGLGTEAFF.

The rearrangement links TRBV10-3 to TRBJ2-1; 9 nucleotides line up with TRBD1. The ends lost 0 bases at V and 8 bases at J; junction bases unmatched: 11. CDR3 length: 17 residues. Looked up from germline, CDR1 is ENHRY and CDR2 is SYGVKD. CDR3 residues: CAISESMGGTGRDEQFF. CDR3 DNA: TGTGCCATCAGTGAGTCGATGGGCGGGACAGGGCGGGATGAGCAGTTCTTC.

V and J are TRBV25-1 and TRBJ2-7; 8 bases fit TRBD2. There are 15 residues in the CDR3. Germline CDR1 reads MGHDK; CDR2 reads SYGVNS. Germline trimming cut 1 base from V and 6 bases from J; bases unmatched to any gene: 8. CDR3 loop: CASSEWTGGPGEQYF. CDR3 in DNA: TGTGCCAGCAGTGAATGGACGGGGGGGCCAGGCGAGCAGTACTTC.

This clone is a singleton in its sample. This sequence joins TRBV21-1 and TRBJ1-5. TRBV21-1 represents a pseudogene. This CDR3 has 15 residues. CDR3 region: CASSKGAGCSQPQHF. The CDR3 bases are TGTGCCAGCAGCAAAGGGGCGGGGTGCAGTCAGCCCCAGCATTTT.

This CDR3 reads CASSVEGVSGNTIYF. CDR3 DNA sequence: TGTGCCAGCAGTGTTGAGGGGGTCTCTGGAAACACCATATATTTT. This chain joins TRBV2 and TRBJ1-3, with TRBD1 as a possible D gene (6 bases). Per germline, CDR1 SNHLY and CDR2 FYNNEI. This CDR3 has 15 amino acids. V was shortened by 4 bases and J by 0 bases, with 10 bases between the two germline ends.

This clone was seen just once. This chain uses TRBV6-5 with TRBJ1-1; TRBD1 might be the D (6 bases). The CDR3 covers 16 residues. CDR1 and CDR2 from the germline V gene are MNHEY and SVGAGI. V was clipped by 0 bases and J by 1 base, with 12 bases between them. CDR3 bases: TGTGCCAGCAGTTACTCGGCCGGACAGAGGAACACTGAAGCTTTCTTT. As protein: CASSYSAGQRNTEAFF.